This T cell receptor (beta chain) originates from a study of blood T cell repertoires in COVID-19 (dated by TCRdb to the early 2020s). Some background on the complete study: Samples covering the acute and convalescent phases of COVID-19 were provided by collaborators in the United States, Italy and Spain. Samples came from the ongoing ImmuneRACE study (first 160 participants) plus 1,254 subjects from 6 global collaborators. The sample metadata nearly always contained a de-identified subject ID, COVID-19 status, age in years and sex. The repertoires were made available in a free public database intended to serve as a resource for research on the immune response to SARS-CoV-2. The prospective study material was composed of cDNA or gDNA derived from T cells, B-cell-depleted T cells, or PBMCs. The dataset comprised deeply sampled blood TCRbeta repertoires from subjects exposed to, actively infected with, or recovered from COVID-19. HLA class I and class II types, where available, came from metadata supplied by the sample provider rather than from assay-based typing.

TCRbeta CDR3 regions were amplified from genomic DNA using the immunoSEQ Assay, a bias-controlled multiplex PCR. The original pipeline was this. The number of nucleated cells in each sample was estimated from the amplification of reference gene primers within the assay. To quantify the absolute abundance of each unique TCRbeta CDR3 rearrangement, sequence reads were collapsed and filtered. For each sample, productive Simpson clonality was calculated by taking the square root of Simpson's diversity index across productive rearrangements. As stored in TCRdb, this immuneACCESS dataset retains in-frame rearrangements with V and J assigned. A fraction of the clones does not appear; measured against another copy, unresolved V genes explain less than half of the discrepancy, and the remainder lacks a known reason. V and J calls and clone size come straight from that table; D and trimming were deduced from the DNA. Across this sample there are 150,000 to 200,000 clones, with nearly 90% seen only once. Under 3% of the sample lies in the top ten.

Clipping removes 3 bases from V and 8 bases from J, with 1 as the unmatched junction base count. The CDR3 holds 12 amino acids from the cysteine to the phenylalanine. Here the CDR3 DNA is all that survives: 36 bases in frame from base 1. Via the germline V gene, CDR1 is ENHRY and CDR2 SYGVKD. Overall study results and their limits: The amount of clinical and demographic metadata varied by source and participant and was provided uncurated.

In the prospective study, participants were 18 to 89 years old, resided in 20 to 30 geographic areas of the United States, and were enrolled through a virtual design. In the prospective study, cohorts were assigned on the basis of participant-reported clinical history obtained from a screening survey and a study questionnaire. In the prospective study, mobile phlebotomists collected whole blood, serum and a nasopharyngeal or oropharyngeal swab from each participant. Prospective study participants could optionally give additional blood draws and questionnaires over an approximately two-month period. Blood samples from the prospective study were shipped frozen or at room temperature prior to DNA extraction. Concerning this clone: Its antigen is unknown. Per-base qualities were not stored, and no clone one base away is much larger.

The V gene is TRBV10-3 and the J gene is TRBJ2-1; TRBD1 fits 7 bases in the junction. The source material was PBMCs or T cells enriched from blood (not recorded which). The receptor comes from a woman aged 40 to 50 with acute COVID-19. The DNA sequence reads TGTGCCATCAGTGACGGGACAGATGAGCAGTTCTTC. Translation gives CAISDGTDEQFF.